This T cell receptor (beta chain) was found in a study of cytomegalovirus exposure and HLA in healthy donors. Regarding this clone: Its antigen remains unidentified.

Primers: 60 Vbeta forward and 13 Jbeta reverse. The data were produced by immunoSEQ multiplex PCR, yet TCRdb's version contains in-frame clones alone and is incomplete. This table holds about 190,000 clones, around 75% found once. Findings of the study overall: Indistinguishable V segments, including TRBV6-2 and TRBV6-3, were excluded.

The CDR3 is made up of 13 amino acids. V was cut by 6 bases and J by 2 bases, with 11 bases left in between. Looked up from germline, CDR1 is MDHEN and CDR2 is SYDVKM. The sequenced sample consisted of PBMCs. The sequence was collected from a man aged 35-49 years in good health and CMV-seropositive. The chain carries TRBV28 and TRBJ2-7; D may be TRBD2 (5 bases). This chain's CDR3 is CASRTSSPYEQYF. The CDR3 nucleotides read TGTGCCAGCAGGACTTCTAGCCCCTACGAGCAGTACTTC.